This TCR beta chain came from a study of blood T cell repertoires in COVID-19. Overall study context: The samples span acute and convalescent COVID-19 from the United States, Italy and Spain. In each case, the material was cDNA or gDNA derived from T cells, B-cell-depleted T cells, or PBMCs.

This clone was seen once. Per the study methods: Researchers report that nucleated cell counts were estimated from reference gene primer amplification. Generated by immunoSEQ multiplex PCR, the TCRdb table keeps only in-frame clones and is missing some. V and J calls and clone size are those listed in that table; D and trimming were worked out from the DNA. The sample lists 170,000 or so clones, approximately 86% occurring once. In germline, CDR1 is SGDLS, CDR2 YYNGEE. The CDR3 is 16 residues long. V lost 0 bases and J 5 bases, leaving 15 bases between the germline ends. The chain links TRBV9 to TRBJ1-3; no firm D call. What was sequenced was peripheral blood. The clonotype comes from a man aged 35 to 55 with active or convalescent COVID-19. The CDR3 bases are TGTGCCAGCAGCGTAGACGGGGAGGGTACAAGAAACACCATATATTTT. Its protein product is CASSVDGEGTRNTIYF.